A single TCR beta chain is shown here with its context. Sequenced by immunoSEQ multiplex PCR; TCRdb stores in-frame clones only, minus some. The sample holds just over 2,000,000 clones, 95% seen once. The sample belongs to a study of shared clonotypes between healthy human individuals. Losses at the gene ends were 0 bases for V and 6 bases for J; bases not matched to a gene: 11. The CDR3 runs 17 residues. Germline V gives CDR1 SGHRS, CDR2 YFSETQ. The rearrangement uses TRBV5-1 and TRBJ1-1; TRBD1 agrees at 10 bases. The TCR sequence derives from a man aged 18-30 years in good health. The sequencing sample was made of naive CD4+ T cells sorted from blood. The sample's subset: CD45RA+ positively selected. CDR3 nucleotide sequence: TGCGCCAGCAGCTTGGCCCCCCTGACAGGGGGCAAACCTGAAGCTTTCTTT. Its translation: CASSLAPLTGGKPEAFF.